The table lists the clone carrying this TCR beta chain with a few counts. Its antigen is still unknown. Trimming stripped 3 bases from V and 7 bases from J, with 16 bases between. The germline V gene encodes CDR1 DFQATT and CDR2 SNEGSKA (reference sequence). CDR3 length: 14 amino acids. This sample is part of a study of T-cell memory formation after mild COVID-19. The study, taken as a whole, reports: CD4/CD8 balance characterized clones contracting day 15 to 85, and CD4+ skew characterized later expanders. Those CD4+ clones that contracted were mainly in CM and EM (CD8+ ones in EMRA).

From 5'RACE with constant-segment primers came TCR alpha and TCR beta cDNA libraries that carried sample barcodes and UMIs. TCRdb used MiXCR to reprocess the 5' RACE reads, holding one entry per CDR3 protein. The data contain more than 250,000 distinct CDR3 sequences, about 17% of them singletons. This clonotype was sampled from a man between 18 and 29 years old who had mild COVID-19 (a few samples of this study predate the infection). Cell type and time point are not known. The chain joins TRBV20-1 to TRBJ2-1; D is perhaps TRBD2 (6 bases). Sequencing was carried out using PBMCs or a T cell subset sorted from them (not recorded which). The CDR3 DNA reads TGCAGTGCTAGGGAGCGGGTAGGTTTGAATGAGCAGTTCTTC. It is translated as CSARERVGLNEQFF.